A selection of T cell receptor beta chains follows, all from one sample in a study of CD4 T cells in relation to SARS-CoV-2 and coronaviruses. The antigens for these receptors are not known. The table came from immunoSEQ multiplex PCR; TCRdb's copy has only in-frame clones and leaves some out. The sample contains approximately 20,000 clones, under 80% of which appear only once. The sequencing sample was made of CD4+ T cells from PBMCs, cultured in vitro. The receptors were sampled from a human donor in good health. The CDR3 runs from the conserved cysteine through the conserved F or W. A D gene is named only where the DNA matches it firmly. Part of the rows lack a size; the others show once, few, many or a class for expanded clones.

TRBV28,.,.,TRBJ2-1,CASSRSNEQFF,TGTGCCAGCAGTCGGTCGAATGAGCAGTTCTTC
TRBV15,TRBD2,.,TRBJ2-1,CATSSGTPRTSGRTGNEQFF,TGTGCCACCAGCAGCGGGACGCCTAGGACTAGCGGGAGAACTGGCAATGAGCAGTTCTTC
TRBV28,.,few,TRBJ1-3,CASSLRHLSTIYF,TGTGCCAGCAGTTTGCGGCATTTAAGCACCATATATTTT
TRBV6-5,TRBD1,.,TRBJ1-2,CASTETTGLGYGYTF,TGTGCCAGCACCGAGACGACAGGGTTGGGCTATGGCTACACCTTC
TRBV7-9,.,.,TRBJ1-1,CASSLASSGLGTEAFF,TGTGCCAGCAGCTTAGCTTCGTCTGGGCTCGGCACTGAAGCTTTCTTT
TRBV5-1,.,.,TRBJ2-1,CASSLDPSWSEQFF,TGCGCCAGCAGCTTGGACCCGTCTTGGAGTGAGCAGTTCTTC
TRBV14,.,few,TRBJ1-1,CASSKGVTTEAFF,TGTGCCAGCAGTAAGGGGGTTACCACTGAAGCTTTCTTT
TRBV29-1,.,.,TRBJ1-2,CSVEDWGGGGYTF,TGCAGCGTTGAAGATTGGGGTGGCGGTGGCTACACCTTC
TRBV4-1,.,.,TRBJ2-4,CASSQGGPDGLLAKNIQYF,TGCGCCAGCAGCCAAGGGGGGCCAGATGGATTACTAGCCAAAAACATTCAGTACTTC
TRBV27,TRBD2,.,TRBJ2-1,CASSLWGGLAGSSSYNEQFF,TGTGCCAGCAGTTTATGGGGTGGGCTAGCGGGTAGTAGCTCCTACAATGAGCAGTTCTTC
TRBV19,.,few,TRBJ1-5,CASSTNGGDQPQHF,TGTGCCAGTAGTACGAACGGGGGCGATCAGCCCCAGCATTTT
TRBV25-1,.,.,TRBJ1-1,CASTPRGSTEAFF,TGTGCCAGCACGCCCCGGGGGAGCACTGAAGCTTTCTTT
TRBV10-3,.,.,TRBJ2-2,CAISSGGGELFF,TGTGCCATCAGTAGTGGCGGCGGGGAGCTGTTTTTT
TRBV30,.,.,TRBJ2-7,CAFSLRGPSEQYF,TGTGCCTTCTCCCTCAGGGGTCCGTCAGAGCAGTACTTC
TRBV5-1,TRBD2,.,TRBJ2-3,CASSPGLATGDTQYF,TGCGCCAGCAGCCCAGGACTAGCGACGGGGGATACGCAGTATTTT